This T cell receptor beta chain was obtained from a study of blood T cell repertoires in COVID-19. For the study at large: Samples came from the United States, Italy and Spain, spanning acute and convalescent COVID-19.

V dropped 2 bases and J dropped 2; count of bases not matched to a gene: 2. Germline CDR1 reads MGHDK; CDR2 reads SYGVNS. This CDR3 is built from 14 residues. Original analysis: Estimation of nucleated cell counts was performed using reference gene primer amplification. TCRdb's table, derived via immunoSEQ multiplex PCR, lists solely in-frame clones and lacks some. V and J calls and clone size come straight from that table; D and trimming were deduced from the DNA. This sample has about 310,000 clones, with roughly 89% found just once. This clone appeared a few times. While infection was still active, Seattle patients were enrolled and then followed longitudinally.

The sequencing sample was made of peripheral blood. The chain is built from TRBV25-1 and TRBJ1-2; 7 nucleotides match TRBD1. The receptor was derived from a woman aged 40 to 50 with COVID-19, enrolled during active disease. CDR3 residues: CASSEIRGNYGYTF. In DNA, the CDR3 is TGTGCCAGCAGTGAAATCAGGGGGAACTATGGCTACACCTTC.